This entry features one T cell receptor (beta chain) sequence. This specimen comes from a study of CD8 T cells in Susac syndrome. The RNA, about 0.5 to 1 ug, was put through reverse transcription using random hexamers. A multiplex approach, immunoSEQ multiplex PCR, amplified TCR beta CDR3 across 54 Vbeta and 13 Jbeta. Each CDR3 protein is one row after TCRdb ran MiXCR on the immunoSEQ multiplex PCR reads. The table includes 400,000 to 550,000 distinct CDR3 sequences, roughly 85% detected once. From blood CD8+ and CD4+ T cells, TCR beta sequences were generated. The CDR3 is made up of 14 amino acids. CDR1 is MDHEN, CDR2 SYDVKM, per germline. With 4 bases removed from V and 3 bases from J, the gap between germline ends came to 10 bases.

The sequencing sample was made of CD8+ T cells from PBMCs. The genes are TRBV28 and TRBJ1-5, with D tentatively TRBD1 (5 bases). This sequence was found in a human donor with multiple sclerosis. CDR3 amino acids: CASSWDGYNQPQHF. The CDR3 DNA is TGTGCCAGCAGTTGGGACGGTTACAATCAGCCCCAGCATTTT.